This T cell receptor beta chain was captured by sequencing in a study of OX40 agonist ivuxolimab in advanced cancers. Study details: Ivuxolimab, an agonistic anti-OX40 (CD134) antibody, was given to patients. A mean age of around 66 years, range about 20 to 85, was recorded, and 80% to 90% were male. Partial responses occurred in Three dose-escalation patients, one with hepatocellular carcinoma and two with cutaneous melanoma.

Exclusion applied to patients with autoimmune disease history or systemic immunosuppression. Generated by immunoSEQ multiplex PCR, the TCRdb table keeps only in-frame clones and is missing some. This table has 55,000 to 60,000 clones, 88% appearing once. Sequencing was performed on CD4+ or CD8+ T cells sorted from blood, taken in a trial of the OX40 agonist ivuxolimab. The source is an adult with an advanced solid tumor such as melanoma, head and neck, liver or kidney cancer.

The CDR3 protein is CASSSPVKAFF. CDR3 nucleotide sequence: TGTGCCAGCAGTTCCCCAGTAAAAGCTTTCTTT. This rearrangement joins TRBV6-5 to TRBJ1-1; D ambiguous. This CDR3 has 11 amino acids. Germline V lookup: CDR1 MNHEY, CDR2 SVGAGI. Between the trimmed V and J ends, which lost 4 bases and 9 bases, there was a span of 9 bases.